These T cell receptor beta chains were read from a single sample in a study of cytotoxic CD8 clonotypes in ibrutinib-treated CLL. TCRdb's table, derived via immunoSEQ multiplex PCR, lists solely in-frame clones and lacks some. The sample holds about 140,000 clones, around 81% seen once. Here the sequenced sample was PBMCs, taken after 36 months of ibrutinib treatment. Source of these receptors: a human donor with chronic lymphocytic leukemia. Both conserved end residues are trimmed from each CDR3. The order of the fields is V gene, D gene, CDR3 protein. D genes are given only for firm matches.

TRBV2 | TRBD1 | ASGRDREGNNQPQH
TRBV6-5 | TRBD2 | ASSQGTTSYNEQF
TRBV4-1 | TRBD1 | ASSQLTGDYGYT
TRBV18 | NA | ASSPSLENTIY
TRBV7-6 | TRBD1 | ASSARHRGSSYNEQF
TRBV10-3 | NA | AISTQGINQPQH
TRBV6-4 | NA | ASIGAGGAWNTEAF
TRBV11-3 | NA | ASSFTGTETYEQY
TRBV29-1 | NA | SVRKTTGVAEAF
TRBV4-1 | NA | ASTRTRGAGNTIY
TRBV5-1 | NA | ASSLAPLPGQPQH
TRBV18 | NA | ASSPRTPFLGDNEQF
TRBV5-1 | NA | ASSFSDLNTEAF
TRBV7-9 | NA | ASSLGRAYNEQF
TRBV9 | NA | ASSVTPTSSYEQY
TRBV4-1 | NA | ASSPSGSADGTDTQY
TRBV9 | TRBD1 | ASSVEGTGTQQY
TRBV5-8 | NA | ASSFRGTEAF
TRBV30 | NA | AWSKGETQY
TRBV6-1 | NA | ASSEGWGSVTYEQY
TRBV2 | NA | ASTVQTNSPLH
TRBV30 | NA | AWSSIYSNTGELF
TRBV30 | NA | AWRGQIEEGYT
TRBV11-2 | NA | ASSLQGLGTYEQY
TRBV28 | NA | ASSLTRKNQPQH
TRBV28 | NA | AIGDGGASMNTEAF
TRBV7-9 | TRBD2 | ASSPDLAGVFYEQY
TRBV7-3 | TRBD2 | ASSPFPQTSGRKEQF
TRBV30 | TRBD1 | AWSGTGGYGYT
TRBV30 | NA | AWSRGETQY
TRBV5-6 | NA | ASSFNPKDEQY
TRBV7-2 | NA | ASSLDAGQNTEAF
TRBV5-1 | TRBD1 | ASSLQDRGFRDTQY
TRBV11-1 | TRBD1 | ASSRDSPYEQY
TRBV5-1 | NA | ASSFAALRANEKLF
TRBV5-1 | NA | ASSSYPDGRHLNYGYT
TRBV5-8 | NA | ASSLGYGTAYNEQF
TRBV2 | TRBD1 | ASSRGVGGPYEQY
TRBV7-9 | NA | ASSPGGGLSEKLF
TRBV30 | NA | AWSDLNTGANVLT
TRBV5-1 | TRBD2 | ASSSLAGGPSGTDTQY
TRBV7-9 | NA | ASSVGTYQPQH
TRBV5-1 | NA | ASSLSSVAKNIQY
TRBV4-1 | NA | ASSPFLPGDRGETQY
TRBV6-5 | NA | ASGLTSPATYEQY
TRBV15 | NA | ATTEMGGARTEAF
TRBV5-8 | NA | ASSSGVGHPNTEAF
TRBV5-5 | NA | ASSSSGSYGYT
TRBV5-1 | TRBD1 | ASSADRGRFYGYT
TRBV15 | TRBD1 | ATSRDWDRELYEQY
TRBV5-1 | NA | ASSLSQKNEKLF
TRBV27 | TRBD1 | ASSPLGAQGGYGYT
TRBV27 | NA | ASSWRVSYEQY
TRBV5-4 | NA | ASSRTREAF
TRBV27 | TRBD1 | ASSLPGTGRNEQF
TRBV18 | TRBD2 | ASSPRGVPYEQY
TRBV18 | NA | ASSPFGGGDEQF
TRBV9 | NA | ASSLGPPGANEKLF